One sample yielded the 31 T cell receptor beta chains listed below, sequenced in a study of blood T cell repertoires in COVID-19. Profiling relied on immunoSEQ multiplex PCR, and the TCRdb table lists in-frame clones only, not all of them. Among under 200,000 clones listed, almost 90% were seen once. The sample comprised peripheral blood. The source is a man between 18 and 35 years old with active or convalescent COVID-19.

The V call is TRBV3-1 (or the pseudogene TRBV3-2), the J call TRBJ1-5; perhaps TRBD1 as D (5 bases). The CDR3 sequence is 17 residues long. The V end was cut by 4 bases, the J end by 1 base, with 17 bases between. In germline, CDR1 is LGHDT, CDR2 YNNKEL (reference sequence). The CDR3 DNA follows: TGTGCCAGCAGCCCACAAGGAAGACAGATAAGCAATCAGCCCCAGCATTTT. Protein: CASSPQGRQISNQPQHF.

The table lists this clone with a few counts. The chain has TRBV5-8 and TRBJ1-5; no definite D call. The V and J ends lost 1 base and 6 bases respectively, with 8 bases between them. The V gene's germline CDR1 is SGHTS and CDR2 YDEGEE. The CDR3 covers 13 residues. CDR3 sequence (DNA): TGTGCCAGCAGCTTGTATCCCAGTCAGCCCCAGCATTTT. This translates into CASSLYPSQPQHF.

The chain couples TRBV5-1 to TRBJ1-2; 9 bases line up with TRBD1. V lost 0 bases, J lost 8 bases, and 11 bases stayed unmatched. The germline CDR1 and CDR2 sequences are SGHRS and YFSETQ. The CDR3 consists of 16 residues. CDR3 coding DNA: TGCGCCAGCAGCTTGGATTTGGGGGACAGGGTACGAGGCTACACCTTC. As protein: CASSLDLGDRVRGYTF.

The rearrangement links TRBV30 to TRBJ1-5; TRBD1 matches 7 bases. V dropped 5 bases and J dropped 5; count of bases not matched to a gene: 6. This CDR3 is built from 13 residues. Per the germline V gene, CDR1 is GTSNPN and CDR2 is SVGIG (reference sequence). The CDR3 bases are TGTGCCTGGGCCCAGGGGGAATATCAGCCCCAGCATTTT. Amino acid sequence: CAWAQGEYQPQHF.

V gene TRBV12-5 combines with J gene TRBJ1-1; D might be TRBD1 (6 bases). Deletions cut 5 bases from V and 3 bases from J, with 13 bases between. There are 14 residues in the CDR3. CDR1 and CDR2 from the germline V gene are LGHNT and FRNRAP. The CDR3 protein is CASGRGQFDTEAFF. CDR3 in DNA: TGTGCTAGTGGTCGAGGACAGTTTGACACTGAAGCTTTCTTT.

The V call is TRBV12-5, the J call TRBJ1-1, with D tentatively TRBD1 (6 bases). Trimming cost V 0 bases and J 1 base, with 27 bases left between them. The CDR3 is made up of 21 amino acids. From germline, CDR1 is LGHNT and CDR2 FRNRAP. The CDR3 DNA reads TGTGCTAGTGGTTTGGTACTTGTCCCCCCCAGGGGAGGGGACAAGAACACTGAAGCTTTCTTT. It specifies CASGLVLVPPRGGDKNTEAFF. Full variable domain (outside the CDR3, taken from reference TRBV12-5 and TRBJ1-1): DARVTQTPRHKVTEMGQEVTMRCQPILGHNTVFWYRQTMMQGLELLAYFRNRAPLDDSGMPKDRFSAEMPDATLATLKIQPSEPRDSAVYFCASGLVLVPPRGGDKNTEAFFGQGTRLTVV.

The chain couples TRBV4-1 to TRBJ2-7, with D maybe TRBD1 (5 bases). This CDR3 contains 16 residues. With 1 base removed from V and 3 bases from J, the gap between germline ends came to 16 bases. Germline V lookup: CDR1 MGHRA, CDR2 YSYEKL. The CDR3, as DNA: TGCGCCAGCAGCCAAGGGGCAGGGAATAACTTCTACGAGCAGTACTTC. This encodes CASSQGAGNNFYEQYF.

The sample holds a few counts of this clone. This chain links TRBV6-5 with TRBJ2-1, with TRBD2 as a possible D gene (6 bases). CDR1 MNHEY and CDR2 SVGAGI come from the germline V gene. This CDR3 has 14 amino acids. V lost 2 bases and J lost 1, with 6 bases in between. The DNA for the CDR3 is TGTGCCAGCAGTTACCGGGAGTCCTACAATGAGCAGTTCTTC. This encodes CASSYRESYNEQFF.

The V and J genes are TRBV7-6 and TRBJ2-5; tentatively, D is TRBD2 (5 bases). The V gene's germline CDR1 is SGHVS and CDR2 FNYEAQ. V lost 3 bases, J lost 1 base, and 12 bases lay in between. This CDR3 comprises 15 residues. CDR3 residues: CASSFVASAQETQYF. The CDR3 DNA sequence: TGTGCCAGCAGCTTTGTAGCGTCCGCCCAAGAGACCCAGTACTTC.

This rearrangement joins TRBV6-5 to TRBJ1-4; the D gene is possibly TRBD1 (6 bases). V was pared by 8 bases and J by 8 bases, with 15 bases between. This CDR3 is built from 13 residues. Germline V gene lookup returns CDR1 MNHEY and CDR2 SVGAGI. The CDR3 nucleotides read TGTGCCAGCGCGCAGGGGTGGAGCGAAAAACTGTTTTTT. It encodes CASAQGWSEKLFF.

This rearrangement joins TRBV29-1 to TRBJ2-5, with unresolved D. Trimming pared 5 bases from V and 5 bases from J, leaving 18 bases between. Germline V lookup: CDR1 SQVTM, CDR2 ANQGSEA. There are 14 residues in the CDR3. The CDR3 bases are TGCAGCGTTCTTCTTCTGCGAATCACGGAGACCCAGTACTTC. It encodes CSVLLLRITETQYF.

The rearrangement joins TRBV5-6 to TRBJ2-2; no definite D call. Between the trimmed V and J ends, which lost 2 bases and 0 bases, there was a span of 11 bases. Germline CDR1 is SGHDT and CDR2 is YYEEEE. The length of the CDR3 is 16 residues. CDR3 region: CASSLWAHANTGELFF. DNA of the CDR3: TGTGCCAGCAGCTTATGGGCCCACGCGAACACCGGGGAGCTGTTTTTT.

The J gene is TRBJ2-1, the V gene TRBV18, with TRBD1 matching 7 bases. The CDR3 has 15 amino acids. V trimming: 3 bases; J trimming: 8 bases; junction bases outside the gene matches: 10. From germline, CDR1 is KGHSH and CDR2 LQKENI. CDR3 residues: CASSPGQGVTDEQFF. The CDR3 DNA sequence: TGTGCCAGCTCACCGGGCCAGGGGGTGACAGATGAGCAGTTCTTC.

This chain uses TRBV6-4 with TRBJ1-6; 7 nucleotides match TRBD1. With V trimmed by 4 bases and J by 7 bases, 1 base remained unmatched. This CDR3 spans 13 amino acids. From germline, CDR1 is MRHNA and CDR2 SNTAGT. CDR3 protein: CASSATGNSPLHF. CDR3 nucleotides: TGTGCCAGCAGTGCGACAGGGAATTCACCCCTCCACTTT.

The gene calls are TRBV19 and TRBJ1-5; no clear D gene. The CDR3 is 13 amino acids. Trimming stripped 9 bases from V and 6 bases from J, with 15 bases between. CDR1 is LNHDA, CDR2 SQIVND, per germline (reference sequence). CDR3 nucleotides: TGTGCCAGCAGAACAGAATTCGCTCAGCCCCAGCATTTT. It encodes CASRTEFAQPQHF. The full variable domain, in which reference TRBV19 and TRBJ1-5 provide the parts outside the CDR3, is DGGITQSPKYLFRKEGQNVTLSCEQNLNHDAMYWYRQDPGQGLRLIYYSQIVNDFQKGDIAEGYSVSREKKESFPLTVTSAQKNPTAFYLCASRTEFAQPQHFGDGTRLSIL.

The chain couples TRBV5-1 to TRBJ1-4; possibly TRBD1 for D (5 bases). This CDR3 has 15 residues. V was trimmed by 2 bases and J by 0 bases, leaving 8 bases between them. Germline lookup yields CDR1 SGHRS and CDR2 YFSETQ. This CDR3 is CASSFRGATNEKLFF. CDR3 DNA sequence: TGCGCCAGCAGCTTTAGGGGCGCAACTAATGAAAAACTGTTTTTT.

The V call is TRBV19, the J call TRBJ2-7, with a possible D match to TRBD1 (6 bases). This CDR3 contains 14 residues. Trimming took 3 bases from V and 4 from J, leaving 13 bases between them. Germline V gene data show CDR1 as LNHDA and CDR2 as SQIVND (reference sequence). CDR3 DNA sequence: TGTGCCAGTAGTATCTACCAGGGGAAATACGAGCAGTACTTC. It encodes CASSIYQGKYEQYF.

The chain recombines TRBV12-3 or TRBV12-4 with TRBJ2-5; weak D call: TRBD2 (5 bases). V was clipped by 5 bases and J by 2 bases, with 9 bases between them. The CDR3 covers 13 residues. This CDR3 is CASSLGSQETQYF. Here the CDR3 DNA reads TGTGCCAGCAGTCTAGGGAGTCAAGAGACCCAGTACTTC.

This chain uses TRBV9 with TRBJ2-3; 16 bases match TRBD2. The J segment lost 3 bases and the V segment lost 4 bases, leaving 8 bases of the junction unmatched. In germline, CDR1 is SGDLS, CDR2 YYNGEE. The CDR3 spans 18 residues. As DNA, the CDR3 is TGTGCCAGCAGCCCCGGGACTAGCGGGAGGGCTTGGACAGATACGCAGTATTTT. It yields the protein CASSPGTSGRAWTDTQYF.

The CDR3 loop reads CASSSPGGIVQETQYF. In nucleotides, the CDR3 is TGTGCCAGCAGCTCGCCTGGGGGCATAGTCCAAGAGACCCAGTACTTC. This chain connects TRBV7-9 to TRBJ2-5, with D perhaps matching TRBD1 (6 bases). CDR1 is SEHNR, CDR2 FQNEAQ, per germline (reference sequence). Trimming stripped 4 bases from V and 1 base from J, with 16 bases between. This CDR3 comprises 16 residues.

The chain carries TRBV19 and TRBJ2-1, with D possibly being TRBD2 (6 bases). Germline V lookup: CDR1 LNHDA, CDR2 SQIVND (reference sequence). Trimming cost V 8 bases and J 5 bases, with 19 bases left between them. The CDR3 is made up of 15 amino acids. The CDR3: CASRSLGSGDNEQFF. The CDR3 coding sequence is TGTGCCAGTCGGTCCTTGGGTAGCGGCGACAATGAGCAGTTCTTC.

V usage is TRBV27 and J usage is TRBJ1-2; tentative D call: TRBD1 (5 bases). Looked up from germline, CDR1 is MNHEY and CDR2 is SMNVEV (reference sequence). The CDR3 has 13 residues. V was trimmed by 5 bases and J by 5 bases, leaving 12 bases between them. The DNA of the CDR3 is TGTGCCAGCAGTCCGGGAGGGGAATATGGCTACACCTTC. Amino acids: CASSPGGEYGYTF.

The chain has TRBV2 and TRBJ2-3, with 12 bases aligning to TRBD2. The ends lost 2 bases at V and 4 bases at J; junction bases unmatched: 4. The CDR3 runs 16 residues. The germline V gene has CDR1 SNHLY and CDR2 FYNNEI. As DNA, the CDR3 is TGTGCCAGCAGTGAACTAGCTAGCGGGGGGGCAGATACGCAGTATTTT. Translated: CASSELASGGADTQYF.

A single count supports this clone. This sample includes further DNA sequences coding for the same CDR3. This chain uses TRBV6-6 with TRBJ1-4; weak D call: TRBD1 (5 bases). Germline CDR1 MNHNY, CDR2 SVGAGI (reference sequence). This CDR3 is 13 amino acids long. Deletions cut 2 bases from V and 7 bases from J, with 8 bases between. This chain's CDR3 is CASSYRGGEKLFF. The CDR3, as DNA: TGTGCCAGCAGTTACAGGGGAGGTGAAAAACTGTTTTTT.

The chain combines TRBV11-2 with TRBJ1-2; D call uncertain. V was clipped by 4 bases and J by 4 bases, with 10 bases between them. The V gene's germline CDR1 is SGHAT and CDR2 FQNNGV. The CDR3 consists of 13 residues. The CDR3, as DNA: TGTGCCAGCAGCTGGGCCGCCGTCTATGGCTACACCTTC. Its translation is CASSWAAVYGYTF.

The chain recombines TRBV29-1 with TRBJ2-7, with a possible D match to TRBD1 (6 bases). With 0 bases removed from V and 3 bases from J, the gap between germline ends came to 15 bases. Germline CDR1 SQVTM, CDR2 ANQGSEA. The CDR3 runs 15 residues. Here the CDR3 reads CSVEDYDRTGYEQYF. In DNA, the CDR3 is TGCAGCGTTGAAGACTACGACAGGACCGGCTACGAGCAGTACTTC.

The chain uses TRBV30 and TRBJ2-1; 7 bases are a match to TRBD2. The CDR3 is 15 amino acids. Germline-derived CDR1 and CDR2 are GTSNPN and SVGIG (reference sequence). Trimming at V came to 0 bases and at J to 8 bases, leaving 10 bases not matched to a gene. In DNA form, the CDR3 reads TGTGCCTGGAGTGTACCCCCTGGGGGGGGAGATGAGCAGTTCTTC. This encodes CAWSVPPGGGDEQFF.

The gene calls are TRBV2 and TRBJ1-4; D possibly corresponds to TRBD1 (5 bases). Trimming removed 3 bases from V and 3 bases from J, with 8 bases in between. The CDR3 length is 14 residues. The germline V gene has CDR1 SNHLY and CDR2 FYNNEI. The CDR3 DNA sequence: TGTGCCAGCAGTGATCGACAGCCTAATGAAAAACTGTTTTTT. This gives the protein CASSDRQPNEKLFF.

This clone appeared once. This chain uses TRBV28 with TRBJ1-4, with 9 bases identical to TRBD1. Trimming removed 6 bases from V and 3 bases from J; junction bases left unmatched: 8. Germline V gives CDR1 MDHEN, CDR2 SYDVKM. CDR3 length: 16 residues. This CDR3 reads CASSYQTGGPNEKLFF. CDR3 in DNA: TGTGCCAGCAGCTATCAAACAGGGGGCCCTAATGAAAAACTGTTTTTT.

The CDR3 region has the DNA TGTGCCTGGAGTAAAAAACAGGGCACCTACGAGCAGTACTTC. As protein: CAWSKKQGTYEQYF. The chain has TRBV30 and TRBJ2-7, with D possibly TRBD1 on 6 matching bases. Between the trimmed V and J ends, which lost 2 bases and 2 bases, there was a span of 13 bases. The CDR3 is made up of 14 amino acids. The germline gives CDR1 GTSNPN, CDR2 SVGIG (reference sequence). Drawing the rest from reference TRBV30 and TRBJ2-7, the complete variable domain is SQTIHQWPATLVQPVGSPLSLECTVEGTSNPNLYWYRQAAGRGLQLLFYSVGIGQISSEVPQNLSASRPQDRQFILSSKKLLLSDSGFYLCAWSKKQGTYEQYFGPGTRLTVT.

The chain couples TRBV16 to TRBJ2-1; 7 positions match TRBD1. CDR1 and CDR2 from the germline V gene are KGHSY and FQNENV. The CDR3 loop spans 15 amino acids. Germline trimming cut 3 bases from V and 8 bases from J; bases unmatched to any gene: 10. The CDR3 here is CASSQGTTQGDEQFF. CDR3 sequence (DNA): TGTGCCAGCAGCCAGGGGACAACCCAGGGGGATGAGCAGTTCTTC. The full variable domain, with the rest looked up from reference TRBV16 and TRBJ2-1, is GEEVAQTPKHLVRGEGQKAKLYCAPIKGHSYVFWYQQVLKNEFKFLISFQNENVFDETGMPKERFSAKCLPNSPCSLEIQATKLEDSAVYFCASSQGTTQGDEQFFGPGTRLTVL.